This entry lists 20 T cell receptor beta chains sequenced from one sample in a study of T-cell memory formation after mild COVID-19. Each CDR3 protein is one row after TCRdb ran MiXCR on the 5' RACE reads. Among some 330,000 distinct CDR3 sequences, about 21% were seen once, and the ten largest hold 9.5% to 15%. The sequenced sample was PBMCs or a T cell subset sorted from them (not recorded which). The receptors derive from an adult woman who had mild COVID-19 (a few samples of this study predate the infection). Cell type and time point are not known.

This clonotype was seen a few times. The chain joins TRBV5-1 to TRBJ1-2; TRBD1 aligns across 8 bases. With 4 bases clipped from V and 2 bases from J, the junction kept 4 bases outside the gene matches. The germline gives CDR1 SGHRS, CDR2 YFSETQ. The CDR3 totals 14 residues. Here the CDR3 DNA reads TGCGCCAGCAGCGTACAGGGGGACAACTATGGCTACACCTTC. It codes for CASSVQGDNYGYTF.

This clonotype showed up many times. The chain combines TRBV7-6 with TRBJ2-1, with 8 positions matching TRBD2. The CDR3 loop spans 16 amino acids. Germline CDR1 reads SGHVS; CDR2 reads FNYEAQ. V shed 5 bases and J 5 bases; nucleotides not matched to a gene: 11. CDR3 protein: CASSPASGRTHNEQFF. CDR3 nucleotide sequence: TGTGCCAGCAGCCCAGCGAGCGGGAGAACCCACAATGAGCAGTTCTTC. The whole variable domain, remainder taken from reference TRBV7-6 and TRBJ2-1, is GAGVSQSPRYKVTKRGQDVALRCDPISGHVSLYWYRQALGQGPEFLTYFNYEAQQDKSGLPNDRFSAERPEGSISTLTIQRTEQRDSAMYRCASSPASGRTHNEQFFGPGTRLTVL.

This clonotype appeared a few times. A read error may account for a junction end that differs from germline. The chain uses TRBV7-9 and TRBJ2-1; 10 nucleotides agree with TRBD2. Germline loops: CDR1 SEHNR, CDR2 FQNEAQ (reference sequence). CDR3 length equals 14 residues. The chain's CDR3 is CASSEPSVSGRPLF. The CDR3 DNA is TGTGCCAGCAGCGAGCCCTCGGTTAGCGGGAGGCCGCTCTTC.

This chain joins TRBV6-1 and TRBJ1-1; D ambiguous. Per the germline V gene, CDR1 is MNHNS and CDR2 is SASEGT. The length of the CDR3 is 13 residues. Trimming cost V 2 bases and J 5 bases, with 9 bases left between them. In nucleotides, the CDR3 is TGTGCCAGCAGTGAAATAGGAGTGACTGAAGCTTTCTTT. Encoded protein: CASSEIGVTEAFF.

This clonotype was counted a few times. Here the CDR3 reads CSAREGARTGELFF. The CDR3 DNA follows: TGCAGTGCTAGAGAGGGGGCTCGCACCGGGGAGCTGTTTTTT. The rearrangement uses TRBV20-1 and TRBJ2-2; weak D call: TRBD1 (6 bases). Trimming pared 0 bases from V and 4 bases from J, leaving 9 bases between. This CDR3 is built from 14 residues. Germline loops: CDR1 DFQATT, CDR2 SNEGSKA (reference sequence).

The chain is built from TRBV30 and TRBJ1-4; D is unclear. The CDR3 sequence is 14 residues long. The germline gives CDR1 GTSNPN, CDR2 SVGIG (reference sequence). The V gene lost 3 bases and the J gene lost 7 bases, with 15 bases spanning the gap. The CDR3 loop is CAWSKGMRGEKLFF. CDR3 bases: TGTGCCTGGAGCAAAGGGATGCGAGGTGAAAAACTGTTTTTT.

V usage is TRBV20-1 and J usage is TRBJ2-6; perhaps TRBD2 as D (6 bases). Germline CDR1 reads DFQATT; CDR2 reads SNEGSKA (reference sequence). This CDR3 is 17 amino acids long. V shed 5 bases and J shed 0 bases, with 17 bases lying between them. The CDR3 DNA sequence: TGCAGTGCTGTAGCCGGGGGTGGGATCTCTGGGGCCAACGTCCTGACTTTC. Translating it yields CSAVAGGGISGANVLTF.

The rearrangement links TRBV7-9 to TRBJ1-1, with D hard to call. Per the germline V gene, CDR1 is SEHNR and CDR2 is FQNEAQ (reference sequence). The V end was cut by 1 base, the J end by 11 bases, with 11 bases between. The CDR3 spans 12 residues. The CDR3 nucleotides read TGTGCCAGCAGCTTAGGGCCCCCGGTGGCTTTCTTT. Its translation is CASSLGPPVAFF. The full variable domain, rest sourced from reference TRBV7-9 and TRBJ1-1, is DTGVSQNPRHKITKRGQNVTFRCDPISEHNRLYWYRQTLGQGPEFLTYFQNEAQLEKSRLLSDRFSAERPKGSFSTLEIQRTEQGDSAMYLCASSLGPPVAFFGQGTRLTVV.

This clonotype was seen only once. The V and J genes are TRBV24-1 and TRBJ1-2, with D possibly TRBD1 on 6 matching bases. Germline CDR1 and CDR2: KGHDR and SFDVKD. V dropped 5 bases and J dropped 2 bases, with 17 bases sitting between them. The CDR3 runs to 16 residues. CDR3 protein: CATSGIGGAGNYGYTF. For the CDR3, the DNA is TGTGCCACCAGTGGCATTGGGGGGGCAGGAAACTATGGCTACACCTTC.

The V call is TRBV30, the J call TRBJ2-1; 8 bases are shared with TRBD2. With V trimmed by 3 bases and J by 7 bases, 14 bases remained unmatched. CDR1 is GTSNPN and CDR2 is SVGIG in the germline V gene (reference sequence). The CDR3 loop spans 16 amino acids. The CDR3 DNA reads as TGTGCCTGGAGGGCCCGGACTAGCTCGGGAGTTAATGAGCAGTTCTTC. Translated, it gives CAWRARTSSGVNEQFF.

Many counts were recorded for this clonotype. The chain couples TRBV6-2 or TRBV6-3 to TRBJ2-3; D not certain. Germline CDR1 and CDR2: MNHEY and SVGEGT. The germline V and J ends were trimmed by 6 bases and 3 bases, with 10 bases remaining between them. The CDR3 loop spans 13 amino acids. The CDR3 region has the DNA TGTGCCAGCAGCCTGACCGAGACAGATACGCAGTATTTT. Its translation is CASSLTETDTQYF.

V is TRBV27 and J is TRBJ2-7; D unclear. With 5 bases removed from V and 7 bases from J, the gap between germline ends came to 12 bases. CDR3 length equals 12 residues. The germline V gene has CDR1 MNHEY and CDR2 SMNVEV (reference sequence). CDR3 protein: CASSDRAAEQYF. CDR3 bases: TGTGCCAGCAGTGACCGCGCTGCGGAGCAGTACTTC.

The CDR3 region is CASSRIVGLDNEQFF. DNA for the CDR3: TGTGCCAGCAGCAGGATAGTGGGGCTTGACAATGAGCAGTTCTTC. The rearrangement uses TRBV7-9 and TRBJ2-1, with D perhaps matching TRBD1 (5 bases). Germline V lookup: CDR1 SEHNR, CDR2 FQNEAQ (reference sequence). V was shortened by 5 bases and J by 5 bases, with 16 bases between the two germline ends. The CDR3 is 15 amino acids.

The chain couples TRBV18 to TRBJ2-2; TRBD2 is a possible D gene (5 bases). V shed 4 bases and J shed 6 bases, with 21 bases lying between them. The germline V gene has CDR1 KGHSH and CDR2 LQKENI. CDR3 length: 17 amino acids. This chain's CDR3 is CASSLLRPAETPGELFF. CDR3 DNA sequence: TGTGCCAGCTCACTTCTCCGGCCAGCGGAAACGCCCGGGGAGCTGTTTTTT.

The J gene is TRBJ2-2, the V gene TRBV28, with D hard to call. The length of the CDR3 is 17 residues. The germline V and J ends were trimmed by 6 bases and 2 bases, with 19 bases remaining between them. The germline V gene encodes CDR1 MDHEN and CDR2 SYDVKM. The CDR3 DNA sequence: TGTGCCAGCAGCCTCAGACCTAGGCAACGAAACACCGGGGAGCTGTTTTTT. It is translated as CASSLRPRQRNTGELFF. The entire variable domain, with the rest obtained from reference TRBV28 and TRBJ2-2, is as follows: DVKVTQSSRYLVKRTGEKVFLECVQDMDHENMFWYRQDPGLGLRLIYFSYDVKMKEKGDIPEGYSVSREKKERFSLILESASTNQTSMYLCASSLRPRQRNTGELFFGEGSRLTVL.

This sequence joins TRBV6-2 or TRBV6-3 and TRBJ2-1, with 8 bases lining up with TRBD1. This CDR3 is built from 12 residues. V lost 2 bases to trimming and J lost 15 bases; unmatched junction nucleotides: 6. Germline CDR1 and CDR2: MNHEY and SVGEGT. CDR3 nucleotides: TGTGCCAGCAGTTACGGGACAGGTTATCTGTTCTTC. Translation: CASSYGTGYLFF.

The genes are TRBV7-9 and TRBJ2-5; 7 positions agree with TRBD1. Germline assignment: CDR1 SEHNR and CDR2 FQNEAQ (reference sequence). The CDR3 runs 15 residues. Germline trimming cut 6 bases from V and 4 bases from J; bases unmatched to any gene: 11. The DNA for the CDR3 is TGTGCCAGCAGGCAAACAGGGGAAGGTGGAGAGACCCAGTACTTC. It yields the protein CASRQTGEGGETQYF.

This clonotype has at least ten counts. The V call is TRBV10-3, the J call TRBJ2-7; unclear D gene. The germline gives CDR1 ENHRY, CDR2 SYGVKD. This CDR3 is built from 11 residues. Trimming stripped 2 bases from V and 5 bases from J, with 4 bases between. The DNA of the CDR3 is TGTGCCATCAGTGAGGGACACGAGCAGTACTTC. Its translation is CAISEGHEQYF.

The V and J genes are TRBV7-2 and TRBJ1-5; tentatively, D is TRBD1 (5 bases). This CDR3 contains 14 residues. Looked up from germline, CDR1 is SGHTA and CDR2 is FQGNSA. Trimming left V 4 bases short and J 1 base short, with 8 bases between. The CDR3 sequence: CASSWQGSNQPQHF. The DNA for the CDR3 is TGTGCCAGCAGCTGGCAGGGCAGCAATCAGCCCCAGCATTTT.

V is TRBV13 and J is TRBJ2-7; D tentatively fits TRBD1 or TRBD2 (5 bases each). The CDR3 sequence is 15 residues long. Trimming stripped 4 bases from V and 3 bases from J, with 16 bases between. Looked up from germline, CDR1 is PRHDT and CDR2 is FYEKMQ (reference sequence). CDR3 coding DNA: TGTGCCAGCAGCTCGCCCCAGGGAGCGAACTACGAGCAGTACTTC. Protein sequence: CASSSPQGANYEQYF.